These 2 T cell receptor beta chains were all obtained from the same sample, sequenced in a study of shared clonotypes between healthy human individuals. The protocol was immunoSEQ multiplex PCR, while the TCRdb copy is restricted to in-frame clones and leaves out a portion. Of millions of clones listed, approximately 90% were seen once; the top ten hold more than 0.12%. Sequenced: naive CD4+ T cells sorted from blood. Subset of the sample: CD45RA+ positively selected. The receptors derive from a man aged 18 to 29 in good health.

This chain links TRBV7-2 with TRBJ2-1; 7 nucleotides line up with TRBD1. J lost 4 bases, V lost 4 bases, and 4 bases had no gene match. This CDR3 contains 14 residues. Looked up from germline, CDR1 is SGHTA and CDR2 is FQGNSA. The CDR3 reads CASSSETGYNEQFF. The CDR3 nucleotides are TGTGCCAGCAGCTCAGAGACAGGGTACAATGAGCAGTTCTTC.

Turning to this clone: This specimen includes other DNA sequences encoding the same CDR3. The chain combines TRBV29-1 with TRBJ2-3; D is unresolved. Looked up from germline, CDR1 is SQVTM and CDR2 is ANQGSEA. Between the trimmed V and J ends, which lost 1 base and 2 bases, there was a span of 4 bases. This CDR3 has 12 amino acids. The CDR3 nucleotides are TGCAGCGTTGAAGGGTCCACAGATACGCAGTATTTT. Translating gives CSVEGSTDTQYF.